The 27 T cell receptor beta chains given below trace back to one sample, sequenced in a study of blood T cell repertoires in COVID-19. The method was immunoSEQ multiplex PCR; TCRdb's version includes in-frame clones alone and lacks a portion of them. The table shows 95,000 to 150,000 clones, with 60% to 80% occurring only once. The sample consisted of peripheral blood. These receptors were taken from a human donor in a cohort sampled during active COVID-19.

The chain links TRBV28 to TRBJ2-7, with a tentative D call TRBD2 (6 bases). CDR3 length equals 14 residues. Germline V gives CDR1 MDHEN, CDR2 SYDVKM. V was cut by 3 bases and J by 1 base, with 10 bases left in between. This CDR3 reads CASSLLAGSYEQYF. The CDR3 DNA reads TGTGCCAGCAGTTTGCTTGCGGGATCCTACGAGCAGTACTTC.

The chain is built from TRBV4-1 and TRBJ1-4; no firm D call. Germline-derived CDR1 and CDR2 are MGHRA and YSYEKL. Trimming pared 0 bases from V and 7 bases from J, leaving 9 bases between. The CDR3 totals 14 residues. The DNA of the CDR3 is TGCGCCAGCAGCCAAGATAGGCCGGGTGAAAAACTGTTTTTT. This gives the protein CASSQDRPGEKLFF.

V usage is TRBV7-3 and J usage is TRBJ2-7, with a tentative D call TRBD1 (5 bases). V was pared by 1 base and J by 3 bases, with 7 bases between. The CDR3 has 13 residues. Germline assignment: CDR1 SGHTA and CDR2 FQGTGA. The CDR3 bases are TGTGCCAGCAGCTTAAACAGGCGCTACGAGCAGTACTTC. Encoded protein: CASSLNRRYEQYF.

The CDR3 protein is CASSQDRTGDYEQYF. DNA of the CDR3: TGTGCCAGCAGCCAAGATAGGACAGGGGACTACGAGCAGTACTTC. This chain joins TRBV14 and TRBJ2-7; 9 bases map to TRBD1. Germline lookup yields CDR1 SGHDN and CDR2 FVKESK. CDR3 size: 15 residues. V lost 0 bases to trimming and J lost 3 bases; unmatched junction nucleotides: 3.

CDR3 region: CASAGGANTEAFF. The CDR3 DNA reads TGTGCCAGCGCCGGGGGGGCGAACACTGAAGCTTTCTTT. This rearrangement joins TRBV28 to TRBJ1-1, with D possibly matching TRBD1 (6 bases). Germline V gene sequence: CDR1 MDHEN, CDR2 SYDVKM. This CDR3 has 13 amino acids. V lost 8 bases and J lost 1, with 11 bases in between.

The J gene is TRBJ2-3, the V gene TRBV6-4, with TRBD2 matching 12 bases. In germline, CDR1 is MRHNA, CDR2 SNTAGT. The J segment lost 4 bases and the V segment lost 8 bases, leaving 10 bases of the junction unmatched. The CDR3 spans 16 residues. As DNA, the CDR3 is TGTGCCAGCGGGCCTAGCGGGGGGGCCGGGCCAGATACGCAGTATTTT. This codes for CASGPSGGAGPDTQYF.

V usage is TRBV19 and J usage is TRBJ2-7, with 7 bases identical to TRBD1. V lost 3 bases, J lost 4 bases, and 6 bases stayed unmatched. The length of the CDR3 is 14 residues. Germline V gene sequence: CDR1 LNHDA, CDR2 SQIVND (reference sequence). Here the CDR3 reads CASSIGRGPYEQYF. As DNA, the CDR3 is TGTGCCAGTAGTATCGGAAGGGGGCCTTACGAGCAGTACTTC.

The chain is built from TRBV29-1 and TRBJ2-7, with a possible D match to TRBD1 (6 bases). V shed 3 bases and J shed 0 bases, with 9 bases lying between them. The CDR3 is 13 amino acids. CDR1 and CDR2 (germline): SQVTM, ANQGSEA. CDR3 residues: CSVEGDNSYEQYF. The CDR3 region has the DNA TGCAGCGTTGAGGGGGACAACTCCTACGAGCAGTACTTC.

Only a few counts were recorded for this clone. The chain links TRBV12-3 or TRBV12-4 to TRBJ1-5, with D uncertain. Trimming took off 5 bases at V and 4 bases at J, with 6 bases between the two ends. CDR3 length equals 12 residues. The chain's CDR3 is CASSEGNQPQHF. For the CDR3, the DNA is TGTGCCAGCAGTGAGGGAAATCAGCCCCAGCATTTT.

This sequence joins TRBV27 and TRBJ1-1, with D maybe TRBD1 (5 bases). This CDR3 has 15 amino acids. The V end lost 5 bases, the J end lost 10 bases, and 23 bases lay between the germline ends. The V gene's germline CDR1 is MNHEY and CDR2 SMNVEV (reference sequence). CDR3 in amino acids: CASSTNPPDRRGAFF. The CDR3 DNA reads as TGTGCCAGCAGTACTAATCCCCCGGACCGGAGGGGAGCTTTCTTT.

The gene calls are TRBV6-5 and TRBJ1-1, with D uncertain. Germline V gene sequence: CDR1 MNHEY, CDR2 SVGAGI. Between the trimmed V and J ends, which lost 6 bases and 1 base, there was a span of 15 bases. The CDR3 spans 15 residues. The CDR3 sequence is CASRAPRAGNTEAFF. CDR3 nucleotides: TGTGCCAGCAGGGCCCCGCGGGCAGGGAACACTGAAGCTTTCTTT.

This clone was detected once. The rearrangement uses TRBV25-1 and TRBJ1-2; TRBD1 matches at 10 bases. V lost 8 bases to trimming and J lost 3 bases; unmatched junction nucleotides: 6. The length of the CDR3 is 14 residues. Looked up from germline, CDR1 is MGHDK and CDR2 is SYGVNS. CDR3 in DNA: TGTGCCAGCTTCGGGACAGGGGATCACTATGGCTACACCTTC. Translation: CASFGTGDHYGYTF.

The V call is TRBV6-4, the J call TRBJ1-5; D uncertain. V was shortened by 3 bases and J by 12 bases, with 15 bases between the two germline ends. Looked up from germline, CDR1 is MRHNA and CDR2 is SNTAGT. CDR3 length: 13 residues. The CDR3 DNA is TGTGCCAGCAGTGAGGAGGACGGCCTCATCCAGCATTTT. The encoded protein is CASSEEDGLIQHF.

The CDR3 DNA reads as TGTGCCAGCAGCCAGGGCCTGAATTCACCCCTCCACTTT. It translates to CASSQGLNSPLHF. V is TRBV6-5 and J is TRBJ1-6; D perhaps matches TRBD1 (5 bases). V was clipped by 6 bases and J by 7 bases, with 10 bases between them. The CDR3 extends over 13 amino acids. CDR1 and CDR2 (germline): MNHEY, SVGAGI.

The CDR3 spells CASRSPGFYEQYF. The CDR3 DNA sequence: TGTGCCAGCAGATCGCCAGGGTTCTACGAGCAGTACTTC. The gene calls are TRBV6-6 and TRBJ2-7; perhaps TRBD1 as D (5 bases). The CDR3 totals 13 residues. V was shortened by 6 bases and J by 3 bases, with 12 bases between the two germline ends. Germline V gene data show CDR1 as MNHNY and CDR2 as SVGAGI (reference sequence).

This chain links TRBV19 with TRBJ1-1, with 11 bases aligning to TRBD1. Germline lookup yields CDR1 LNHDA and CDR2 SQIVND (reference sequence). This CDR3 is 16 amino acids long. Trimming cost V 0 bases and J 5 bases; bases outside gene matches: 5. CDR3 residues: CASSIDPGQGGTEAFF. CDR3 sequence (DNA): TGTGCCAGTAGTATAGACCCGGGACAGGGGGGGACTGAAGCTTTCTTT.

The chain has TRBV7-6 and TRBJ2-1, with TRBD2 identical over 14 bases. V shed 4 bases and J 6 bases; nucleotides not matched to a gene: 5. Germline CDR1 is SGHVS and CDR2 is FNYEAQ. There are 16 residues in the CDR3. The CDR3 protein is CASSYRGLAGVNEQFF. As DNA, the CDR3 is TGTGCCAGCAGCTACCGGGGACTAGCGGGAGTCAATGAGCAGTTCTTC. Full variable domain (missing parts from reference TRBV7-6 and TRBJ2-1): GAGVSQSPRYKVTKRGQDVALRCDPISGHVSLYWYRQALGQGPEFLTYFNYEAQQDKSGLPNDRFSAERPEGSISTLTIQRTEQRDSAMYRCASSYRGLAGVNEQFFGPGTRLTVL.

This clone occurred once. V is TRBV2 and J is TRBJ1-1; possible D gene TRBD1, 5 bases. Between the trimmed V and J ends, which lost 4 bases and 11 bases, there was a span of 23 bases. The CDR3 has 15 amino acids. Germline values: CDR1 SNHLY, CDR2 FYNNEI. CDR3 region: CASSGLLGTPNDAFF. In nucleotides, the CDR3 is TGTGCCAGCAGTGGTTTATTAGGGACTCCGAATGATGCTTTCTTT.

The rearrangement joins TRBV29-1 to TRBJ1-1, with a tentative D call TRBD1 (6 bases). Trimming removed 7 bases at V and 2 bases at J, with 14 bases between. There are 13 residues in the CDR3. The germline V gene encodes CDR1 SQVTM and CDR2 ANQGSEA. CDR3 coding DNA: TGCAGCGCTAGGGACAACCTTAACACTGAAGCTTTCTTT. Residues: CSARDNLNTEAFF. Combining the CDR3 with reference TRBV29-1 and TRBJ1-1 gives the whole variable domain SAVISQKPSRDICQRGTSLTIQCQVDSQVTMMFWYRQQPGQSLTLIATANQGSEATYESGFVIDKFPISRPNLTFSTLTVSNMSPEDSSIYLCSARDNLNTEAFFGQGTRLTVV.

The rearrangement links TRBV7-9 to TRBJ2-3, with 7 bases matching TRBD2. J lost 2 bases, V lost 1 base, and 3 bases had no gene match. This CDR3 has 15 residues. The germline CDR1 and CDR2 sequences are SEHNR and FQNEAQ (reference sequence). The CDR3 DNA sequence: TGTGCCAGCAGCTTAGTACTAGCGTCCACAGATACGCAGTATTTT. It yields the protein CASSLVLASTDTQYF.

This clone was observed a single time. The CDR3 spells CASSLGTQGTYEQYF. The CDR3 coding sequence is TGCGCCAGCAGCCTGGGGACTCAAGGAACCTACGAGCAGTACTTC. The V call is TRBV5-1, the J call TRBJ2-7; D perhaps matches TRBD2 (6 bases). Trimming took 4 bases from V and 2 from J, leaving 16 bases between them. The CDR3 totals 15 residues. Germline lookup yields CDR1 SGHRS and CDR2 YFSETQ.

In nucleotides, the CDR3 is TGTGCCAGCTCCCCGTTACAGAGAGAAAACTATGGCTACACCTTC. Translation gives CASSPLQRENYGYTF. V gene TRBV18 combines with J gene TRBJ1-2, with D unclear. Germline V gene sequence: CDR1 KGHSH, CDR2 LQKENI. CDR3 size: 15 residues. V gave up 6 bases and J gave up 2 bases, with 16 bases separating them.

This clone was seen a few times. The chain carries TRBV10-3 and TRBJ2-7, with 8 positions matching TRBD1. The CDR3 spans 14 residues. Trimming took 6 bases from V and 3 from J; bases not matched to a gene: 7. The germline CDR1 and CDR2 sequences are ENHRY and SYGVKD. CDR3 coding DNA: TGTGCCATCAGGGCGGGACAGGACCGCTACGAGCAGTACTTC. It specifies CAIRAGQDRYEQYF.

The V gene is TRBV12-3 or TRBV12-4, the J gene TRBJ2-7, with a weak D call TRBD1 (5 bases). The CDR3 has 12 residues. Deletions cut 3 bases from V and 3 bases from J, with 6 bases between. The CDR3 here is CASSFRDYEQYF. As DNA, the CDR3 is TGTGCCAGCAGTTTCAGGGACTACGAGCAGTACTTC.

The chain recombines TRBV7-6 with TRBJ2-2, with 7 bases aligning to TRBD1. This CDR3 spans 15 amino acids. Germline trimming cut 0 bases from V and 4 bases from J; bases unmatched to any gene: 2. Germline V CDR1 and CDR2: SGHVS, FNYEAQ. The CDR3: CASSLAGGGTGELFF. DNA for the CDR3: TGTGCCAGCAGCTTAGCAGGGGGCGGCACCGGGGAGCTGTTTTTT.

This chain uses TRBV25-1 with TRBJ2-7; 9 positions match TRBD1. This CDR3 has 14 amino acids. The J segment lost 5 bases and the V segment lost 8 bases, leaving 10 bases of the junction unmatched. Germline CDR1 is MGHDK and CDR2 is SYGVNS. CDR3: CASSGQGTIHEQYF. As DNA, the CDR3 is TGTGCCAGCTCAGGACAGGGGACAATACACGAGCAGTACTTC.

CDR3 loop: CASSSPGTDYGYTF. The CDR3 DNA reads TGTGCCAGCAGCTCCCCCGGGACAGACTATGGCTACACCTTC. V usage is TRBV5-6 and J usage is TRBJ1-2, with 7 bases lining up with TRBD1. The CDR3 runs to 14 residues. Trimming at V came to 3 bases and at J to 3 bases, leaving 5 bases not matched to a gene. Looked up from germline, CDR1 is SGHDT and CDR2 is YYEEEE.